Below, one T cell receptor (beta chain) is given with its context. Its antigen is not known. With a J-beta primer mix and a sample-barcoded 5' primer, a second PCR ran about 7 to 12 cycles. TCRdb ran MiXCR on the 5' RACE reads and lists one entry per CDR3 protein. The sample holds more than 700,000 distinct CDR3 sequences, less than 60% seen once. The data were obtained in a study of blood T cells in healthy people across ages. Regarding the study as a whole: Observed TCR beta diversity per million T cells went down as age went up. This fall followed a roughly linear course with age.

Germline assignment: CDR1 SNHLY and CDR2 FYNNEI. V was clipped by 7 bases and J by 5 bases; unmatched bases: 2. This CDR3 is 12 amino acids long. This sequence joins TRBV2 and TRBJ2-7, with 10 bases aligning to TRBD1. The receptor was isolated from a man aged 80 or over in good health. Sample: blood. CDR3 sequence (DNA): TGTGCCAGCATGACAGGGGGCGACGAGCAGTACTTC. Residues: CASMTGGDEQYF.